This T cell receptor (beta chain) appears in the sequencing data of a study of T cells in Graves' hyperthyroidism and ophthalmopathy. Whole-study context: Before any treatment, at initial diagnosis, peripheral blood was collected.

V dropped 6 bases and J dropped 6; count of bases not matched to a gene: 9. Germline V lookup: CDR1 KGHSH, CDR2 LQKENI. The CDR3 consists of 16 residues. Diagnostic decisions used clinical symptoms, serum thyroxine and TRAb, thyroid ultrasound and orbital computed tomography. TCR beta CDR3 regions were amplified from RNA. The TCR CDR3 was amplified in a first-round RT-PCR using the HTBI primer set. TCRdb used MiXCR to reprocess the multiplex PCR reads, holding one entry per CDR3 protein. The sample has approximately 600,000 distinct CDR3 sequences, approximately 15% seen once. This chain joins TRBV18 and TRBJ2-1, with 12 bases identical to TRBD2. Material for sequencing was blood. The sequence came from a woman aged 30 to 39 with Graves' hyperthyroidism that later progressed to Graves' ophthalmopathy. The CDR3 here is CASSFLTSGSGNEQFF. CDR3 sequence (DNA): TGTGCCAGCTCGTTTTTGACTAGCGGGAGCGGCAATGAGCAGTTCTTC.